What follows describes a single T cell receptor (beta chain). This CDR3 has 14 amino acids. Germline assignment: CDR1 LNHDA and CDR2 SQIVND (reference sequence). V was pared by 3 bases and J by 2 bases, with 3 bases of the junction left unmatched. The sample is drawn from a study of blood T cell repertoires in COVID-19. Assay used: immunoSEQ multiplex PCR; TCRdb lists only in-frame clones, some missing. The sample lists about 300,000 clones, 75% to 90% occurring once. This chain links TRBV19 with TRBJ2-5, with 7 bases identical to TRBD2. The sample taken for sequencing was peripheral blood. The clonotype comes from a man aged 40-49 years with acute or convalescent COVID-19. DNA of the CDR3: TGTGCCAGTAGTATGTGGGGGGGGCAAGAGACCCAGTACTTC. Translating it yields CASSMWGGQETQYF.